One sample yielded the 3 T cell receptor beta chains listed below, sequenced in a study of T cells in Graves' hyperthyroidism and ophthalmopathy. Amplification of TCR beta CDR3 regions was performed using RNA transcripts as template. HTBI primers drove first-round RT-PCR of the TCR CDR3. TCRdb recomputed calls from the multiplex PCR reads with MiXCR, one row per CDR3 protein. The repertoire holds roughly 400,000 distinct CDR3 sequences, over 12% seen once, with under 30% in the top ten. The sequenced material came from blood. Source of these receptors: a man in his fifties with Graves' ophthalmopathy.

The sample holds many counts of this clonotype. DNA of the CDR3: TGTGCCAGCAGCTTAGATCCTATAGGGAGAGCTTTCTTT. Translation gives CASSLDPIGRAFF. This chain uses TRBV11-2 with TRBJ1-1; D is uncertain. V gave up 0 bases and J gave up 10 bases, with 12 bases separating them. There are 13 residues in the CDR3. Germline V gene data show CDR1 as SGHAT and CDR2 as FQNNGV.

At least ten counts were recorded for this clonotype. This chain joins TRBV2 and TRBJ1-6, with no clear D. V gave up 7 bases and J gave up 9 bases, with 10 bases separating them. The germline gives CDR1 SNHLY, CDR2 FYNNEI. This CDR3 spans 12 amino acids. The CDR3 nucleotides are TGTGCCAGCACCGGGGTTGGTTCACCCCTCCACTTT. Protein sequence: CASTGVGSPLHF.

This clonotype was found many times. V usage is TRBV5-1 and J usage is TRBJ2-1; D is unclear. There are 14 residues in the CDR3. V was pared by 5 bases and J by 0 bases, with 9 bases between. Germline V lookup: CDR1 SGHRS, CDR2 YFSETQ. The CDR3 reads CASSGSRSYNEQFF. CDR3 sequence (DNA): TGCGCCAGCAGTGGCTCGCGCTCCTACAATGAGCAGTTCTTC.